This T cell receptor (beta chain) was captured in a study of metastatic and nonmetastatic thyroid tumors. Study overall: Thyroid patients, malignant and benign, had repertoires compared across blood and tumor or nodule tissue. General study points: Within blood and tumor, benign nodules reportedly had significantly lower TCR beta diversity than malignant thyroid tumors did.

Original processing notes: Clinicopathological groups supplied CDR3 differences that were used to build a distant-metastasis classifier for papillary thyroid cancer. Using MiXCR, TCRdb re-called clones from the PCR reads. For this entry, the V and J calls and clone size follow TCRdb and not the study's own pipeline. The sample lists about 93,000 clones; 10% to 15% were seen once. Ahead of thyroid surgery, no patient had received treatment of any kind. Remarks on this clone: Its specificity is unknown.

Germline V lookup: CDR1 DFQATT, CDR2 SNEGSKA (reference sequence). V was shortened by 0 bases and J by 2 bases, with 17 bases between the two germline ends. This CDR3 spans 18 amino acids. The origin of this receptor is a female donor with papillary thyroid cancer or a benign thyroid nodule (not recorded which). Some clones in this sample may be carry-over from other donors' samples. The sequencing sample was made of blood. J is TRBJ2-6 and V is TRBV20-1; D unclear. The CDR3, as DNA: TGCAGTGCTAGAGATAATCGGGCTACTTCCCCTGGGGCCAACGTCCTGACTTTC. It translates to CSARDNRATSPGANVLTF.